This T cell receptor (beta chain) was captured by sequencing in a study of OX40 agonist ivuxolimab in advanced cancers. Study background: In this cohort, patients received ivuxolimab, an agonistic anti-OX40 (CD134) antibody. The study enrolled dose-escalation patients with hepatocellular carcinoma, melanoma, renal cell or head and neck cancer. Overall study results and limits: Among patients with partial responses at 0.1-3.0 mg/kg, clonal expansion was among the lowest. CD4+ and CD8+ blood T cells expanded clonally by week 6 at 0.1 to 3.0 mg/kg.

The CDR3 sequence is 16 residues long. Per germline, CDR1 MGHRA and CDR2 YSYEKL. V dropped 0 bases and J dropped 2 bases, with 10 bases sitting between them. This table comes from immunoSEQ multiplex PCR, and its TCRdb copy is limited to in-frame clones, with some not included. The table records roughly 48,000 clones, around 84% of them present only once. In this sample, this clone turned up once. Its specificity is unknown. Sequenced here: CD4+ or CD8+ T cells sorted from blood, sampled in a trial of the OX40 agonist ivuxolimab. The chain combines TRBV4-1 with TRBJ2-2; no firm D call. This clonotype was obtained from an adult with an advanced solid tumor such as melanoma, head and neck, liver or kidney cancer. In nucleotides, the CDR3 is TGCGCCAGCAGCCAAGAAGGGCGGCTTAACACCGGGGAGCTGTTTTTT. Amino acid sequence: CASSQEGRLNTGELFF.